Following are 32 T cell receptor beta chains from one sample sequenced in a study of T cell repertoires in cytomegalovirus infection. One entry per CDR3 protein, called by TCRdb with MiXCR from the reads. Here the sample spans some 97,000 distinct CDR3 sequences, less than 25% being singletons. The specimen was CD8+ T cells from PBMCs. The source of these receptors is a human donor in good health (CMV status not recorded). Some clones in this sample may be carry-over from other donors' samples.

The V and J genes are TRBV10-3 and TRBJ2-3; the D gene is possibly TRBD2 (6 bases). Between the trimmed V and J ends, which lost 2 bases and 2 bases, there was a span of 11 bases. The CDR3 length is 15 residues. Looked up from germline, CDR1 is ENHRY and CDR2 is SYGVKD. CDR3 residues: CAISESLAFTDTQYF. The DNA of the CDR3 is TGTGCCATCAGTGAGAGCCTAGCGTTCACAGATACGCAGTATTTT.

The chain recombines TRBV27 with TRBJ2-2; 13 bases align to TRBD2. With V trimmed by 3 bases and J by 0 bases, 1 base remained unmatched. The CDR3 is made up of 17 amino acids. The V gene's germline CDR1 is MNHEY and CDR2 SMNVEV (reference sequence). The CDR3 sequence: CASSFTSGRANTGELFF. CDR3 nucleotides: TGTGCCAGCAGTTTTACTAGCGGGAGGGCGAACACCGGGGAGCTGTTTTTT.

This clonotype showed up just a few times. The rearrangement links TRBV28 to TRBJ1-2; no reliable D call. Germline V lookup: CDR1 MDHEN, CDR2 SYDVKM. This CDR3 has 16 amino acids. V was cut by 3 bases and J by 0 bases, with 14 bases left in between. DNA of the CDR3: TGTGCCAGCAGTTTTAGGCAGGTTGACTCTAACTATGGCTACACCTTC. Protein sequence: CASSFRQVDSNYGYTF.

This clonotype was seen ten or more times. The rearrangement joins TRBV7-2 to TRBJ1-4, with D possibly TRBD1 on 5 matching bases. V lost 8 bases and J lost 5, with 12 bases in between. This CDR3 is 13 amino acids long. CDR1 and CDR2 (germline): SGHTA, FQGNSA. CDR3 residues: CASHDRSNEKLFF. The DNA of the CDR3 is TGTGCCAGCCACGACAGATCCAATGAAAAACTGTTTTTT.

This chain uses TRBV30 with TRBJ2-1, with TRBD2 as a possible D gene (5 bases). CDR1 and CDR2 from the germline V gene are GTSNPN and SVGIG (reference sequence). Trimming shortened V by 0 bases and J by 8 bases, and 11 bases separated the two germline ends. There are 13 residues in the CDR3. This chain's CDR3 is CAWSVDKGDEQFF. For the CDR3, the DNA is TGTGCCTGGAGTGTGGATAAGGGAGATGAGCAGTTCTTC. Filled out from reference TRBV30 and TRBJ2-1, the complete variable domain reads SQTIHQWPATLVQPVGSPLSLECTVEGTSNPNLYWYRQAAGRGLQLLFYSVGIGQISSEVPQNLSASRPQDRQFILSSKKLLLSDSGFYLCAWSVDKGDEQFFGPGTRLTVL.

In DNA form, the CDR3 reads TGTGCCAGCAGCTTTCCAGCCAGGGGGCAAGAGACCCAGTACTTC. It encodes CASSFPARGQETQYF. The rearrangement joins TRBV11-2 to TRBJ2-5; 7 bases match TRBD1. This CDR3 contains 15 residues. The trim removed 3 bases at V and 2 bases at J, leaving 6 bases unmatched. Germline CDR1 is SGHAT and CDR2 is FQNNGV.

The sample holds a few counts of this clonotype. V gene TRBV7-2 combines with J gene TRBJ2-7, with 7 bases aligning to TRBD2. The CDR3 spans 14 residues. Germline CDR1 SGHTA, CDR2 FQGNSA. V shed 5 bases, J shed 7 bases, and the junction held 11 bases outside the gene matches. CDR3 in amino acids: CASSHSGTTWEQYF. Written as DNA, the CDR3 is TGTGCCAGCAGCCATTCGGGGACTACCTGGGAGCAGTACTTC.

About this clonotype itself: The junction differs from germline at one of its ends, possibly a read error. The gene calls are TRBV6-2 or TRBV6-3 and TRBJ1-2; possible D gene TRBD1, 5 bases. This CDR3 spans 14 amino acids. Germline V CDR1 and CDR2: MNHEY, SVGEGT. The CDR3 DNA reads TGTGCCAGCATGAGGGACGGACAAAACTATGGCTGCACCTTC. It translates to CASMRDGQNYGCTF.

The CDR3 region is CASSQGPEGGEQFF. In DNA, the CDR3 is TGTGCCAGCTCCCAGGGGCCGGAGGGGGGTGAGCAGTTCTTC. The chain carries TRBV9 and TRBJ2-1; D may be TRBD1 or TRBD2 (6 bases each). Germline V CDR1 and CDR2: SGDLS, YYNGEE. Trimming shortened V by 7 bases and J by 9 bases, and 20 bases separated the two germline ends. The CDR3 extends over 14 amino acids.

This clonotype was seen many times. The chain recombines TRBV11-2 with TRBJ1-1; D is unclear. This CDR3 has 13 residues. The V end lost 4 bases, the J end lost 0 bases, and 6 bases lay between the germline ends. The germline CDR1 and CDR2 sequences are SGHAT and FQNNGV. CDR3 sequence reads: CASSYQVNTEAFF. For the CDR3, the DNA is TGTGCCAGCAGCTACCAGGTGAACACTGAAGCTTTCTTT.

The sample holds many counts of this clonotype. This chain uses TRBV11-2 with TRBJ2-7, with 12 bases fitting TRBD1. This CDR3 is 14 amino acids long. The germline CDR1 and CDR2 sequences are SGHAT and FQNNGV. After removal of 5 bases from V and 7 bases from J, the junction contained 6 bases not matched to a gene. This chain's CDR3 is CASSHGTGGGEQYF. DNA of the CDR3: TGTGCCAGCAGCCACGGGACAGGGGGCGGGGAGCAGTACTTC.

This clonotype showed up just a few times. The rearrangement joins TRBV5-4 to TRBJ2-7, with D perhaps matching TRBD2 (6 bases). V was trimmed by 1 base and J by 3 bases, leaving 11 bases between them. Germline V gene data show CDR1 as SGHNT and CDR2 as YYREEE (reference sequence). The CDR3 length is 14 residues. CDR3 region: CASSLSAGSYEQYF. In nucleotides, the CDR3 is TGTGCCAGCAGCTTGTCGGCGGGAAGCTACGAGCAGTACTTC.

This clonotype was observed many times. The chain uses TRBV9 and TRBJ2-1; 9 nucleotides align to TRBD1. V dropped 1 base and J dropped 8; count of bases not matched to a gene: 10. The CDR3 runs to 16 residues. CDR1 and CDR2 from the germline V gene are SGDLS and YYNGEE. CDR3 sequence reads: CASSVPRDRESDEQFF. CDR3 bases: TGTGCCAGCAGCGTACCCCGGGACAGGGAATCCGATGAGCAGTTCTTC.

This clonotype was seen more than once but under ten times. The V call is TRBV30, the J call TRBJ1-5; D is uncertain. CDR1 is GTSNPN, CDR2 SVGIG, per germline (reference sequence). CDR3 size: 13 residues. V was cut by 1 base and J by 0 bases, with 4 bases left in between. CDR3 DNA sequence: TGTGCCTGGAGTGGGGATAGCAATCAGCCCCAGCATTTT. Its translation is CAWSGDSNQPQHF.

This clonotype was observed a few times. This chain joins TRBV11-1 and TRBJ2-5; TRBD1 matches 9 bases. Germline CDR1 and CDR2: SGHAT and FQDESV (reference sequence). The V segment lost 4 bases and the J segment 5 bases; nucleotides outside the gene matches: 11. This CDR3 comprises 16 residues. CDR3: CASSSFPGTGWETQYF. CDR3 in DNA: TGTGCCAGCAGCTCATTCCCCGGGACAGGGTGGGAGACCCAGTACTTC.

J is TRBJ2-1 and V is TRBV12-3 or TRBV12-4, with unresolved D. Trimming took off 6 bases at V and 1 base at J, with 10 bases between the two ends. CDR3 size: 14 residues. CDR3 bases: TGTGCCAGCAGCCACCTCACATCCTACAATGAGCAGTTCTTC. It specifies CASSHLTSYNEQFF.

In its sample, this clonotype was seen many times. CDR3 sequence (DNA): TGTGCCAGCAGTTGGACAGCGGATAATTCACCCCTCCACTTT. It yields the protein CASSWTADNSPLHF. The V gene is TRBV6-2 or TRBV6-3, the J gene TRBJ1-6, with D perhaps matching TRBD1 (6 bases). The V end lost 4 bases, the J end lost 5 bases, and 9 bases lay between the germline ends. The CDR3 runs to 14 residues. The germline gives CDR1 MNHEY, CDR2 SVGEGT.

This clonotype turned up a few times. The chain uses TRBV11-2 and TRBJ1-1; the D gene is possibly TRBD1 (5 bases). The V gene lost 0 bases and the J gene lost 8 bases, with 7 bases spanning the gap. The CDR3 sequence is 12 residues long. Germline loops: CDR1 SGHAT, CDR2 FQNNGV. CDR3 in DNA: TGTGCCAGCAGCTTAGAAGGGGTCGAAGCTTTCTTT. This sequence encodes CASSLEGVEAFF.

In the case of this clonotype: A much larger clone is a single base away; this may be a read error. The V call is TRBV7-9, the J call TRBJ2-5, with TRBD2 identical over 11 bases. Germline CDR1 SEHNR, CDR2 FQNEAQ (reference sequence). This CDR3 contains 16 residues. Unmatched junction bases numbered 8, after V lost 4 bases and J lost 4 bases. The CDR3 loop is CASSSLLAGAGETQYF. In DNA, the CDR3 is TGTGCCAGCAGCTCCCTACTAGCGGGGGCAGGAGAGACCCAGTACTTC.

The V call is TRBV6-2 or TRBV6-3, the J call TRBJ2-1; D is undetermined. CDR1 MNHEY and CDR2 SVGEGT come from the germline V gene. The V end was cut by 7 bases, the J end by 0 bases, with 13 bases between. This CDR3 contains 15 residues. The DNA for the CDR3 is TGTGCCAGCACCATATCCCAGAACTCCTACAATGAGCAGTTCTTC. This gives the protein CASTISQNSYNEQFF.

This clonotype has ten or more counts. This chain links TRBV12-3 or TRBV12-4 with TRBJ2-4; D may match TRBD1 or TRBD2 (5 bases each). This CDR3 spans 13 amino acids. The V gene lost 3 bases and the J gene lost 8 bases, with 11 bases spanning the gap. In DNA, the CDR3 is TGTGCCAGCAGTTTTGGGGGAGAGGACATTCAGTACTTC. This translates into CASSFGGEDIQYF.

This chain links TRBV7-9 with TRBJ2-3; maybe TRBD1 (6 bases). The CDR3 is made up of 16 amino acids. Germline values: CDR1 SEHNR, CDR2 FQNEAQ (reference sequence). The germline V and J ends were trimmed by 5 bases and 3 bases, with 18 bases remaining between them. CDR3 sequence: CASSLQGPQITDTQYF. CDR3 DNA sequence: TGTGCCAGCAGCCTACAGGGACCCCAAATAACAGATACGCAGTATTTT.

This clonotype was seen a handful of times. CDR3 protein: CASSFDQSEQYF. The DNA of the CDR3 is TGTGCCAGCAGTTTTGACCAGAGCGAGCAGTACTTC. The genes are TRBV28 and TRBJ2-7; D gene ambiguous. CDR3 length: 12 amino acids. Between the trimmed V and J ends, which lost 3 bases and 6 bases, there was a span of 9 bases. In germline, CDR1 is MDHEN, CDR2 SYDVKM.

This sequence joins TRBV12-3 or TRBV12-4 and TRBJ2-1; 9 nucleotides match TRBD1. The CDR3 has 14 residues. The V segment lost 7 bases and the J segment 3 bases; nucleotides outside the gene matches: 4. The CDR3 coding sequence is TGTGCCAGCACCCTGGGACAGGGCTACAATGAGCAGTTCTTC. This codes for CASTLGQGYNEQFF.

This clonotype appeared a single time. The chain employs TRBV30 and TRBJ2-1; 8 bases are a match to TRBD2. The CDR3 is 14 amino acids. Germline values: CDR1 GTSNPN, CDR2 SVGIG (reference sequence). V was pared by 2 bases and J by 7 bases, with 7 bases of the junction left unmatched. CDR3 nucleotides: TGTGCCTGGAGTTTCCGGGGGGGCGGAAATGAGCAGTTCTTC. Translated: CAWSFRGGGNEQFF.

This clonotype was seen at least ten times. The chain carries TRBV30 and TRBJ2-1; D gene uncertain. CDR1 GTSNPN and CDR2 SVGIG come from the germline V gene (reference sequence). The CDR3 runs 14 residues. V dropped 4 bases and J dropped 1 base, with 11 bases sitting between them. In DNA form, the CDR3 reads TGTGCCTGGACCTCTGTGGGTTCCTACAATGAGCAGTTCTTC. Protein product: CAWTSVGSYNEQFF.

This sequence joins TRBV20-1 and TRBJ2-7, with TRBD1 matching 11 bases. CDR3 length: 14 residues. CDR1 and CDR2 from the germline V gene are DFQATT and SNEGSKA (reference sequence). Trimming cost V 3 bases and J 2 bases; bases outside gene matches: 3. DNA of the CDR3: TGCAGTGCTAGGGGACAGGGGGAGGCCTACGAGCAGTACTTC. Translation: CSARGQGEAYEQYF.

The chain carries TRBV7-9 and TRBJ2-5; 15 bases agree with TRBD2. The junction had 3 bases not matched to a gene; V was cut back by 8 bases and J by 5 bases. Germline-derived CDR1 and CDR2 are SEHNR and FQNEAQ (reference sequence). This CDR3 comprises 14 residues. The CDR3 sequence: CASGTSGGLETQYF. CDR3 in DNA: TGTGCCAGCGGGACTAGCGGGGGGCTGGAGACCCAGTACTTC.

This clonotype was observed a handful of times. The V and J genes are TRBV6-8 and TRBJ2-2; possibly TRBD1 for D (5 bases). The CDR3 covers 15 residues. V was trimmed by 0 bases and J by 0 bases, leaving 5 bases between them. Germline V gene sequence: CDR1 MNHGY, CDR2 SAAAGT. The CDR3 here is CASSYSTANTGELFF. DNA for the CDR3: TGTGCCAGCAGTTACTCGACAGCGAACACCGGGGAGCTGTTTTTT.

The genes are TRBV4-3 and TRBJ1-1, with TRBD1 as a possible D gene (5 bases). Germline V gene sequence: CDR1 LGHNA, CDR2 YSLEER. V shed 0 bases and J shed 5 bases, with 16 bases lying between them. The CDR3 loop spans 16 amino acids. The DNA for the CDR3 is TGCGCCAGCAGCCAAGATCGGGCAGGGAGGTGGACTGAAGCTTTCTTT. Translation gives CASSQDRAGRWTEAFF.

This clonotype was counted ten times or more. The CDR3 here is CASSLGENEQFF. The CDR3 DNA reads as TGTGCCAGCAGCTTAGGGGAGAATGAGCAGTTCTTC. The J gene is TRBJ2-1, the V gene TRBV7-3; a weak D match, TRBD2 (5 bases). Per germline, CDR1 SGHTA and CDR2 FQGTGA. V was cut by 2 bases and J by 7 bases, with 6 bases left in between. This CDR3 spans 12 amino acids.

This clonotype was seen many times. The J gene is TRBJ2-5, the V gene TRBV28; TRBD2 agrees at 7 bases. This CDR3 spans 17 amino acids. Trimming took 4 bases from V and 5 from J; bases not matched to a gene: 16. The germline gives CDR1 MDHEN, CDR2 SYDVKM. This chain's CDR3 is CASSSLSGLDPGETQYF. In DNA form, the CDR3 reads TGTGCCAGCAGTTCCCTCTCCGGACTAGACCCGGGGGAGACCCAGTACTTC.